The 20 T cell receptor beta chains presented below share a single source sample, sequenced in a study of shared clonotypes between healthy human individuals. The repertoire was sequenced with immunoSEQ multiplex PCR; TCRdb's copy has only in-frame clones and lacks some. The table lists a few million clones, over 85% of them singletons. Material: naive CD4+ T cells sorted from blood. Subset noted: CD45RA+ positively selected. The source is a man aged 18 to 30 in good health.

The rearrangement joins TRBV18 to TRBJ2-7; D possibly matches TRBD1 or TRBD2 (5 bases each). The CDR3 covers 18 residues. The V end was cut by 3 bases, the J end by 0 bases, with 21 bases between. Germline values: CDR1 KGHSH, CDR2 LQKENI. The CDR3 DNA sequence: TGTGCCAGCTCACCCCCAATCGCCCGGGGCCGGAGCTCCTACGAGCAGTACTTC. It is translated as CASSPPIARGRSSYEQYF.

J is TRBJ2-3 and V is TRBV4-3; 7 nucleotides match TRBD2. The junction had 6 bases not matched to a gene; V was cut back by 3 bases and J by 6 bases. The CDR3 sequence is 14 residues long. Germline CDR1 LGHNA, CDR2 YSLEER. The DNA for the CDR3 is TGCGCCAGCAGCCAGGGCGGGAGAGGTGATACGCAGTATTTT. Translating it yields CASSQGGRGDTQYF.

V gene TRBV30 combines with J gene TRBJ2-1; 8 positions agree with TRBD2. Germline values: CDR1 GTSNPN, CDR2 SVGIG (reference sequence). After removal of 3 bases from V and 4 bases from J, the junction contained 11 bases not matched to a gene. The CDR3 loop spans 16 amino acids. The CDR3 sequence: CAWSAPGLGRYNEQFF. The CDR3 bases are TGTGCCTGGAGCGCTCCGGGACTAGGGAGGTACAATGAGCAGTTCTTC.

J is TRBJ1-1 and V is TRBV18, with TRBD1 matching over 8 bases. Germline trimming cut 3 bases from V and 1 base from J; bases unmatched to any gene: 4. Looked up from germline, CDR1 is KGHSH and CDR2 is LQKENI. This CDR3 is built from 15 residues. CDR3 DNA sequence: TGTGCCAGCTCACCGGGGGACAGGAAGAACACTGAAGCTTTCTTT. Its protein product is CASSPGDRKNTEAFF.

This rearrangement joins TRBV9 to TRBJ2-4; D gene uncertain. V lost 0 bases and J 0 bases, leaving 19 bases between the germline ends. CDR3 length: 19 amino acids. In germline, CDR1 is SGDLS, CDR2 YYNGEE. CDR3 in amino acids: CASSVGPAGDLLAKNIQYF. CDR3 sequence (DNA): TGTGCCAGCAGCGTAGGTCCGGCAGGAGATTTACTAGCCAAAAACATTCAGTACTTC.

The DNA of the CDR3 is TGTGCCACCAGCAGAATAACTAGGGTGCATGAGCAGTTCTTC. Encoded protein: CATSRITRVHEQFF. The V call is TRBV15, the J call TRBJ2-1, with D possibly matching TRBD2 (5 bases). V gave up 2 bases and J gave up 8 bases, with 13 bases separating them. In germline, CDR1 is LNHNV, CDR2 YYDKDF (reference sequence). The CDR3 length is 14 residues.

The rearrangement links TRBV5-1 to TRBJ1-2, with D maybe TRBD1 (5 bases). The length of the CDR3 is 17 residues. Germline assignment: CDR1 SGHRS and CDR2 YFSETQ. Trimming shortened V by 1 base and J by 4 bases, and 20 bases separated the two germline ends. The CDR3 loop is CASSLKAGGGVTYGYTF. The CDR3, as DNA: TGCGCCAGCAGCTTGAAAGCGGGCGGAGGGGTCACCTATGGCTACACCTTC.

The chain uses TRBV5-1 and TRBJ1-1; TRBD1 aligns across 10 bases. V dropped 4 bases and J dropped 6; count of bases not matched to a gene: 6. From germline, CDR1 is SGHRS and CDR2 YFSETQ. This CDR3 has 14 residues. CDR3 DNA: TGCGCCAGCAGCCTAGGGACAGGGGTACCTGAAGCTTTCTTT. It codes for CASSLGTGVPEAFF.

V gene TRBV10-3 combines with J gene TRBJ2-5; the match to TRBD2 covers 9 bases. This CDR3 comprises 16 residues. V dropped 0 bases and J dropped 3; count of bases not matched to a gene: 5. Germline loops: CDR1 ENHRY, CDR2 SYGVKD. The CDR3 bases are TGTGCCATCAGTGAGTCCGCAATAGCGGGAGAAGAGACCCAGTACTTC. This sequence encodes CAISESAIAGEETQYF.

The chain couples TRBV7-2 to TRBJ2-1; TRBD2 matches 8 bases. The CDR3 loop spans 14 amino acids. The trim removed 5 bases at V and 9 bases at J, leaving 9 bases unmatched. Per germline, CDR1 SGHTA and CDR2 FQGNSA. The CDR3 bases are TGTGCCAGCAGCCCCCTTCCGGGGGGGGGTGAGCAGTTCTTC. It is translated as CASSPLPGGGEQFF.

The chain employs TRBV28 and TRBJ2-4; maybe TRBD1 (6 bases). The CDR3 is 14 amino acids. Per the germline V gene, CDR1 is MDHEN and CDR2 is SYDVKM. V was shortened by 8 bases and J by 0 bases, with 11 bases between the two germline ends. For the CDR3, the DNA is TGTGCCAGCTCCAGGGGCATAGCCAAAAACATTCAGTACTTC. Its translation is CASSRGIAKNIQYF. The full variable domain, its missing parts supplied by reference TRBV28 and TRBJ2-4, is DVKVTQSSRYLVKRTGEKVFLECVQDMDHENMFWYRQDPGLGLRLIYFSYDVKMKEKGDIPEGYSVSREKKERFSLILESASTNQTSMYLCASSRGIAKNIQYFGAGTRLSVL.

The rearrangement links TRBV28 to TRBJ1-1; 8 nucleotides match TRBD1. V was clipped by 3 bases and J by 4 bases; unmatched bases: 10. The CDR3 extends over 16 amino acids. Per the germline V gene, CDR1 is MDHEN and CDR2 is SYDVKM. The CDR3 DNA sequence: TGTGCCAGCAGTTTGCCCATGACAGGGGTGAGCACTGAAGCTTTCTTT. It encodes CASSLPMTGVSTEAFF. Filled out from reference TRBV28 and TRBJ1-1, the complete variable domain reads DVKVTQSSRYLVKRTGEKVFLECVQDMDHENMFWYRQDPGLGLRLIYFSYDVKMKEKGDIPEGYSVSREKKERFSLILESASTNQTSMYLCASSLPMTGVSTEAFFGQGTRLTVV.

The rearrangement joins TRBV6-1 to TRBJ2-1; the D gene is possibly TRBD1 (6 bases). This CDR3 is built from 15 residues. Between the trimmed V and J ends, which lost 5 bases and 2 bases, there was a span of 13 bases. Germline assignment: CDR1 MNHNS and CDR2 SASEGT. CDR3 coding DNA: TGTGCCAGCAGTTCCCAGGGGACCGCCTACAATGAGCAGTTCTTC. This sequence encodes CASSSQGTAYNEQFF.

This clone was counted once. This chain joins TRBV30 and TRBJ1-2; D gene uncertain. Per germline, CDR1 GTSNPN and CDR2 SVGIG (reference sequence). Trimming removed 0 bases from V and 4 bases from J, with 15 bases in between. The length of the CDR3 is 15 residues. In nucleotides, the CDR3 is TGTGCCTGGAGTGTTGGGATTGCATGGGGCTATGGCTACACCTTC. It codes for CAWSVGIAWGYGYTF.

About this clone: Other DNA sequences of this sample code for an identical CDR3. The rearrangement uses TRBV6-1 and TRBJ1-1, with D unresolved. This CDR3 comprises 14 residues. Germline V gene sequence: CDR1 MNHNS, CDR2 SASEGT. Trimming stripped 6 bases from V and 1 base from J, with 12 bases between. The CDR3: CASRPQVANTEAFF. The CDR3 DNA sequence: TGTGCCAGCAGGCCTCAGGTGGCGAACACTGAAGCTTTCTTT.

V gene TRBV7-9 combines with J gene TRBJ1-1; 10 bases agree with TRBD1. Unmatched junction bases numbered 13, after V lost 5 bases and J lost 4 bases. CDR1 and CDR2 from the germline V gene are SEHNR and FQNEAQ (reference sequence). This CDR3 contains 17 residues. The CDR3: CASSRTVDRGSGTEAFF. The CDR3 DNA follows: TGTGCCAGCAGCCGGACGGTGGACAGGGGGTCCGGCACTGAAGCTTTCTTT.

The chain has TRBV2 and TRBJ1-1; D uncertain. Germline V gene sequence: CDR1 SNHLY, CDR2 FYNNEI. CDR3 size: 15 residues. With 3 bases removed from V and 1 base from J, the gap between germline ends came to 12 bases. The chain's CDR3 is CASSDYLSGNTEAFF. The CDR3 DNA reads TGTGCCAGCAGTGATTATTTATCCGGGAACACTGAAGCTTTCTTT.

V is TRBV5-1 and J is TRBJ2-7, with 12 bases lining up with TRBD1. With 3 bases clipped from V and 4 bases from J, the junction kept 8 bases outside the gene matches. The CDR3 is made up of 16 amino acids. CDR1 and CDR2 from the germline V gene are SGHRS and YFSETQ. The CDR3 nucleotides are TGCGCCAGCAGCTCGCCGGGACAGGGGGCCCCTTACGAGCAGTACTTC. It codes for CASSSPGQGAPYEQYF.

The chain has TRBV4-1 and TRBJ1-4; no definite D call. In germline, CDR1 is MGHRA, CDR2 YSYEKL. The CDR3 has 16 amino acids. The V gene lost 0 bases and the J gene lost 13 bases, with 21 bases spanning the gap. The CDR3 DNA follows: TGCGCCAGCAGCCAAGACGGTGAGCCCCCAGCGAGTGGACTGTTTTTT. Its translation is CASSQDGEPPASGLFF.

CDR3 sequence (DNA): TGTGCCAGCAGCGCCCGGACTGGCAACAATGAGCAGTTCTTC. Encoded protein: CASSARTGNNEQFF. The chain carries TRBV9 and TRBJ2-1, with D possibly matching TRBD2 (5 bases). The CDR3 consists of 14 residues. The V gene lost 3 bases and the J gene lost 5 bases, with 12 bases spanning the gap. In germline, CDR1 is SGDLS, CDR2 YYNGEE.